This T cell receptor beta chain was retrieved from a study of technical replicates of blood from a handful of donors. The repertoire was sequenced with immunoSEQ multiplex PCR; TCRdb's copy has only in-frame clones and lacks some. The sample carries tens of thousands of clones, about 94% recorded once. This CDR3 is 17 amino acids long. Germline V gene lookup returns CDR1 SGHAT and CDR2 FQNNGV. V shed 5 bases, J shed 7 bases, and the junction held 18 bases outside the gene matches. This clone has just one count. The origin of this receptor is a human donor in good health. Some clones in this sample may be carry-over from other donors' samples. The chain recombines TRBV11-2 with TRBJ2-7; 9 bases line up with TRBD2. The sequenced sample consisted of PBMCs. As DNA, the CDR3 is TGTGCCAGCAGCCCCGAGTGGGGACTAGCTCAAGTGGGTGAGCAGTACTTC. It encodes CASSPEWGLAQVGEQYF.